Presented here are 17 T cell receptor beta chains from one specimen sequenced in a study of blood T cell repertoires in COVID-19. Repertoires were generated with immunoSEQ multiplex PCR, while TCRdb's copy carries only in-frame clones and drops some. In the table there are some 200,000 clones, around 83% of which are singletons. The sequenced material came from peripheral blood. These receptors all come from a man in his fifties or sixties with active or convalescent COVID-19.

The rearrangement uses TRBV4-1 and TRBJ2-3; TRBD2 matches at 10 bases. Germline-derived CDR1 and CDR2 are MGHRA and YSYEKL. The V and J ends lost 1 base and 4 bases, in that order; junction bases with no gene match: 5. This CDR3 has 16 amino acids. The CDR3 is CASSQGASGGPDTQYF. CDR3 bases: TGCGCCAGCAGCCAAGGTGCTAGCGGGGGCCCAGATACGCAGTATTTT.

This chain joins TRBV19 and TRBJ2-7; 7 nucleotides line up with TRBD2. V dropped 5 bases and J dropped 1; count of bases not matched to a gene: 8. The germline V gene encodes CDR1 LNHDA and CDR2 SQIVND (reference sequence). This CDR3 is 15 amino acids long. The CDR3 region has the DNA TGTGCCAGTAGTTATGGGAGCGGGAAGTCCTACGAGCAGTACTTC. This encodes CASSYGSGKSYEQYF.

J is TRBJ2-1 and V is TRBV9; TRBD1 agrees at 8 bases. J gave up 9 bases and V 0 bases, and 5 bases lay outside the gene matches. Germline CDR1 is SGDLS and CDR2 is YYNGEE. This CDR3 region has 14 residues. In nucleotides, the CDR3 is TGTGCCAGCAGCGTAGAGGACAGGGCGGGTGAGCAGTTCTTC. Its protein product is CASSVEDRAGEQFF.

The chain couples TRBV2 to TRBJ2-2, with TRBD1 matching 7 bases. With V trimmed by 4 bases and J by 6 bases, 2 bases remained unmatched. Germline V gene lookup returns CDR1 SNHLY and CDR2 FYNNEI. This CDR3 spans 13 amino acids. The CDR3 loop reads CASSAQGSGELFF. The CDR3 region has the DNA TGTGCCAGCAGTGCACAGGGGTCCGGGGAGCTGTTTTTT. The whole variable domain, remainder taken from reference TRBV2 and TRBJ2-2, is EPEVTQTPSHQVTQMGQEVILRCVPISNHLYFYWYRQILGQKVEFLVSFYNNEISEKSEIFDDQFSVERPDGSNFTLKIRSTKLEDSAMYFCASSAQGSGELFFGEGSRLTVL.

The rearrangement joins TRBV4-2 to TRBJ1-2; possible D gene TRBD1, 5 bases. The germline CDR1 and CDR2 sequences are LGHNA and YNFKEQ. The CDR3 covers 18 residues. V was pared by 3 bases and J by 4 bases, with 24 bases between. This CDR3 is CASSHATAQVSGGYGYTF. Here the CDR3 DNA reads TGTGCCAGCAGCCACGCGACAGCTCAAGTATCCGGCGGCTATGGCTACACCTTC.

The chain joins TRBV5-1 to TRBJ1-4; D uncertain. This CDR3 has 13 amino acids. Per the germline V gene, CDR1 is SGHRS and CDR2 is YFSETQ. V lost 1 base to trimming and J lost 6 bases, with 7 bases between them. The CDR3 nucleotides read TGCGCCAGCAGCTTGTTTACAGATGAAAAACTGTTTTTT. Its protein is CASSLFTDEKLFF.

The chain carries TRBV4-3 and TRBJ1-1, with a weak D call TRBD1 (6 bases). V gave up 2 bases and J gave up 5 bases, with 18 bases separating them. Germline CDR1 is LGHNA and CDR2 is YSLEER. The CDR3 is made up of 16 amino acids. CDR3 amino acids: CASSQPPSTGRTEAFF. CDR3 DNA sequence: TGCGCCAGCAGCCAACCCCCCTCCACAGGGCGGACTGAAGCTTTCTTT.

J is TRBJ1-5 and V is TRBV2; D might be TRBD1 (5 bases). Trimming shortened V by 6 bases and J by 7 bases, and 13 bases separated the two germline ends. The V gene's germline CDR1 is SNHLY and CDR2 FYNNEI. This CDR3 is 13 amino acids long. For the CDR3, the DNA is TGTGCCAGCAGCCGACAGATGGAGCAGCCCCAGCATTTT. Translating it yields CASSRQMEQPQHF.

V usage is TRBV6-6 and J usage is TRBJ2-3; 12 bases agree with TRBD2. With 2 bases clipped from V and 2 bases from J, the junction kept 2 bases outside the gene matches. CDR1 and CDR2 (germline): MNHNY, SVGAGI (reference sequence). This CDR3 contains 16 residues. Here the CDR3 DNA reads TGTGCCAGCAGTTACGGACTAGCGGGGATCACAGATACGCAGTATTTT. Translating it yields CASSYGLAGITDTQYF.

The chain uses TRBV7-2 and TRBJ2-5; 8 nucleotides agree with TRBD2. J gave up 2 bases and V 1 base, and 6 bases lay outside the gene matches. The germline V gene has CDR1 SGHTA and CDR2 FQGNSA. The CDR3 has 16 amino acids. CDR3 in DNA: TGTGCCAGCAGCTTAGTGTCGGGACTAGTGCAAGAGACCCAGTACTTC. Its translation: CASSLVSGLVQETQYF.

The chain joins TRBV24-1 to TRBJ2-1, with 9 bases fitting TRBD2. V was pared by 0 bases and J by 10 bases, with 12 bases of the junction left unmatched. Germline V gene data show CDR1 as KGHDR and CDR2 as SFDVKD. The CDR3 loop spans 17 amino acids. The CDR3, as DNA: TGTGCCACCAGTGATTTGCAAACTAGCGGGTTCCGGGGGGAGCAGTTCTTC. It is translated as CATSDLQTSGFRGEQFF.

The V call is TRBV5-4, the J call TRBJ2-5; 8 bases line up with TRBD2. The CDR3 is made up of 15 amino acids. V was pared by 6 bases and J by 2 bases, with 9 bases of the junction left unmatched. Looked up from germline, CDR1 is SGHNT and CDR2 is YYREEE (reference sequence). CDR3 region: CASTLRGGWQETQYF. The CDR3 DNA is TGTGCCAGCACCCTCCGGGGGGGTTGGCAAGAGACCCAGTACTTC. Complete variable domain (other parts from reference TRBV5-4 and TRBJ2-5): ETGVTQSPTHLIKTRGQQVTLRCSSQSGHNTVSWYQQALGQGPQFIFQYYREEENGRGNFPPRFSGLQFPNYSSELNVNALELDDSALYLCASTLRGGWQETQYFGPGTRLLVL.

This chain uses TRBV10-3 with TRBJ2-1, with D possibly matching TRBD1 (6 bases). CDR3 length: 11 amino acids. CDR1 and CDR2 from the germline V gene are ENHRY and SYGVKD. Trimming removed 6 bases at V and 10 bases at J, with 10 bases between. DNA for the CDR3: TGTGCCATCAGGACAGGCTTCGAGCAGTTCTTC. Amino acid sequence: CAIRTGFEQFF.

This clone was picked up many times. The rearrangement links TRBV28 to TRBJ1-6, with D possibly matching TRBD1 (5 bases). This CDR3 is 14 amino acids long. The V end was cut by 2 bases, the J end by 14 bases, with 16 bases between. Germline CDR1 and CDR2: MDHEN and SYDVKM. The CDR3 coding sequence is TGTGCCAGCAGTTTAGGAACAGGTTTTCAAGCCCTCCACTTT. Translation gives CASSLGTGFQALHF.

The chain's CDR3 is CASSPPPGEGETQYF. The CDR3 nucleotides are TGTGCCAGCTCACCGCCCCCGGGTGAGGGAGAGACCCAGTACTTC. V is TRBV18 and J is TRBJ2-5; possible D gene TRBD2, 5 bases. V was shortened by 3 bases and J by 4 bases, with 15 bases between the two germline ends. Looked up from germline, CDR1 is KGHSH and CDR2 is LQKENI. This CDR3 comprises 15 residues.

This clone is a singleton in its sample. DNA for the CDR3: TGTGCCACAGAGGGGGAGCGATACAATGAGCAGTTCTTC. As protein: CATEGERYNEQFF. This chain uses TRBV2 with TRBJ2-1; weak D call: TRBD1 (6 bases). Germline lookup yields CDR1 SNHLY and CDR2 FYNNEI. The CDR3 runs to 13 residues. The germline V and J ends were trimmed by 10 bases and 4 bases, with 14 bases remaining between them.

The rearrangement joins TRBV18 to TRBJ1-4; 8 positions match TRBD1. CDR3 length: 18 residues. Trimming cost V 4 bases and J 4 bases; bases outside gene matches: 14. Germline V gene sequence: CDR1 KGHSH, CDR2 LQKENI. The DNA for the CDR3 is TGTGCCAGCTCACGGGTCTCCCTCTCAGGGGGCGATAATGAAAAACTGTTTTTT. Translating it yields CASSRVSLSGGDNEKLFF.